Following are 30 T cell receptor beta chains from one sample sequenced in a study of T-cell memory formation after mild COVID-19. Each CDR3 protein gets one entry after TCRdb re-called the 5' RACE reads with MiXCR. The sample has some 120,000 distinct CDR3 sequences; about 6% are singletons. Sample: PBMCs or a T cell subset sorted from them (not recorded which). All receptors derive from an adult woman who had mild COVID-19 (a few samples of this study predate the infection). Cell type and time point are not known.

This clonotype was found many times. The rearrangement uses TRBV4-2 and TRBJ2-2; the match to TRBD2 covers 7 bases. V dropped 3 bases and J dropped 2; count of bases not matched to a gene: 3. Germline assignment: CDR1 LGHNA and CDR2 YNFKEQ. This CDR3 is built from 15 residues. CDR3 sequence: CASSQGDYNTGELFF. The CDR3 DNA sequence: TGTGCCAGCAGCCAGGGGGACTACAACACCGGGGAGCTGTTTTTT.

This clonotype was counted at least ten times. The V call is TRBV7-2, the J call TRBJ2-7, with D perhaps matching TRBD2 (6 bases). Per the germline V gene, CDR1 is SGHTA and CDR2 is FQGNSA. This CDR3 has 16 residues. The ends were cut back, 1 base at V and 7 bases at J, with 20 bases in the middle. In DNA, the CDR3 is TGTGCCAGCAGCTTAGTTTCCTCGGGACCCGCGGGGGAGCAGTACTTC. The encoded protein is CASSLVSSGPAGEQYF.

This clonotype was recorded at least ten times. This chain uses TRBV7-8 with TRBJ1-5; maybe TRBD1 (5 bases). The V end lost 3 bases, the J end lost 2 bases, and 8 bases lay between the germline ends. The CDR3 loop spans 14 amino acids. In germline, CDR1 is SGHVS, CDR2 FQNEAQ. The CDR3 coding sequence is TGTGCCAGCAGCTTCGACAGCGGCAATCAGCCCCAGCATTTT. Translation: CASSFDSGNQPQHF.

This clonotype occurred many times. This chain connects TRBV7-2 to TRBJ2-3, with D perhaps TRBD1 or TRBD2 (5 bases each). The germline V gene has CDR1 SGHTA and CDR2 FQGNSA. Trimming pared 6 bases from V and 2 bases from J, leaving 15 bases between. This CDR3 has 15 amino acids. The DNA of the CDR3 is TGTGCCAGCAGAGCCGGGACGGGATTCACAGATACGCAGTATTTT. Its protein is CASRAGTGFTDTQYF. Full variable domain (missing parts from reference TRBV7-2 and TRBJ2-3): GAGVSQSPSNKVTEKGKDVELRCDPISGHTALYWYRQSLGQGLEFLIYFQGNSAPDKSGLPSDRFSAERTGGSVSTLTIQRTQQEDSAVYLCASRAGTGFTDTQYFGPGTRLTVL.

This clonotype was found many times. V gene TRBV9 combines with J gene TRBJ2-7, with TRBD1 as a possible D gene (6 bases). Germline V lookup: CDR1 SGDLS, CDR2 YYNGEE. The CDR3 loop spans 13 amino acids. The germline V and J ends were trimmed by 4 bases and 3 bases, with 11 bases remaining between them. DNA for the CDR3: TGTGCCAGCAGCCTACAGGGTAACTACGAGCAGTACTTC. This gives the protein CASSLQGNYEQYF. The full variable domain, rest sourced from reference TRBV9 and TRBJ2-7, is DSGVTQTPKHLITATGQRVTLRCSPRSGDLSVYWYQQSLDQGLQFLIQYYNGEERAKGNILERFSAQQFPDLHSELNLSSLELGDSALYFCASSLQGNYEQYFGPGTRLTVT.

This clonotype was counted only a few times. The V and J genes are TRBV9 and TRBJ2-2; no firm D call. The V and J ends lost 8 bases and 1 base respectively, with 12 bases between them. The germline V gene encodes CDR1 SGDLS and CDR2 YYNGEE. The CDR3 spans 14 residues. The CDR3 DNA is TGTGCCAGTACCTTGACTGTGAACACCGGGGAGCTGTTTTTT. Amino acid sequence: CASTLTVNTGELFF.

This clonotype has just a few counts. In nucleotides, the CDR3 is TGTGCCAGCAGCCAGGTCCAGGGGGGGAACTATGGCTACACCTTC. It is translated as CASSQVQGGNYGYTF. The genes are TRBV3-1 and TRBJ1-2; TRBD1 matches at 7 bases. The V gene's germline CDR1 is LGHDT and CDR2 YNNKEL (reference sequence). The J segment lost 2 bases and the V segment lost 3 bases, leaving 6 bases of the junction unmatched. The CDR3 consists of 15 residues.

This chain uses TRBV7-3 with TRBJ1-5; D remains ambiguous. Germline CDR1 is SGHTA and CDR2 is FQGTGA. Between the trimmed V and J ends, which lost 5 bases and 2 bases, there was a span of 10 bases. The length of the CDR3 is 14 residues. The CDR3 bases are TGTGCCAGCAGCCCCGGTAGTGGCAATCAGCCCCAGCATTTT. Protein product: CASSPGSGNQPQHF. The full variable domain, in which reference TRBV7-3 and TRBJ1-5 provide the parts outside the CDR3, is GAGVSQTPSNKVTEKGKYVELRCDPISGHTALYWYRQSLGQGPEFLIYFQGTGAADDSGLPNDRFFAVRPEGSVSTLKIQRTERGDSAVYLCASSPGSGNQPQHFGDGTRLSIL.

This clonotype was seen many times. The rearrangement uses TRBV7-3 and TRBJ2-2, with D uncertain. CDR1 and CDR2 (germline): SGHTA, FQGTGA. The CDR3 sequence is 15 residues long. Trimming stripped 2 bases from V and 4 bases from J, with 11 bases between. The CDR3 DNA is TGTGCCAGCAGCTTAGGATCTTCGTTCACCGGGGAGCTGTTTTTT. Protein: CASSLGSSFTGELFF.

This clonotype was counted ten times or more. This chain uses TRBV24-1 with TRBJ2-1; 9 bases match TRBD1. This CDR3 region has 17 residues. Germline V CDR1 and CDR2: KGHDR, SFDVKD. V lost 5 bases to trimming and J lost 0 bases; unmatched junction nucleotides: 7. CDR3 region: CATSGNRGPVSYNEQFF. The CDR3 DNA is TGTGCCACCAGTGGTAACAGGGGGCCAGTCTCCTACAATGAGCAGTTCTTC.

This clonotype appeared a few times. The CDR3 nucleotides read TGTGCCAGCAGCTTAGGGCTTGGGACGGGGACCGGGGAGCTGTTTTTT. It yields the protein CASSLGLGTGTGELFF. V is TRBV7-6 and J is TRBJ2-2, with D tentatively TRBD1 or TRBD2 (5 bases each). V gave up 1 base and J gave up 5 bases, with 14 bases separating them. The CDR3 has 16 amino acids. The germline CDR1 and CDR2 sequences are SGHVS and FNYEAQ. Variable domain in full (rest from reference TRBV7-6 and TRBJ2-2): GAGVSQSPRYKVTKRGQDVALRCDPISGHVSLYWYRQALGQGPEFLTYFNYEAQQDKSGLPNDRFSAERPEGSISTLTIQRTEQRDSAMYRCASSLGLGTGTGELFFGEGSRLTVL.

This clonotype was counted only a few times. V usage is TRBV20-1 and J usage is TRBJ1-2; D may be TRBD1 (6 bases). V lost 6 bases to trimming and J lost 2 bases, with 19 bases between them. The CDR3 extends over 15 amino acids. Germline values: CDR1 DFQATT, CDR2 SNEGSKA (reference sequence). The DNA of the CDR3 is TGCAGTGCAGTACAGGGATCGTCAATGAACTATGGCTACACCTTC. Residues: CSAVQGSSMNYGYTF.

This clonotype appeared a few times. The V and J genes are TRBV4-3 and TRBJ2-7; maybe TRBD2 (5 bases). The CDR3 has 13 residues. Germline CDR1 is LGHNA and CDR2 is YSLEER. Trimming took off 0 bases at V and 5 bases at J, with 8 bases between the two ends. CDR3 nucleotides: TGCGCCAGCAGCCAAGACAGGCGGGACGAGCAGTACTTC. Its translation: CASSQDRRDEQYF.

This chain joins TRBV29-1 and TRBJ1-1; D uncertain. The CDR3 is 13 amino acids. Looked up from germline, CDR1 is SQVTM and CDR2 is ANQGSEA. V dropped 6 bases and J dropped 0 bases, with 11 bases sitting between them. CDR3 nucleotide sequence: TGCAGCGTGTCAACGTCGGTGAACACTGAAGCTTTCTTT. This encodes CSVSTSVNTEAFF.

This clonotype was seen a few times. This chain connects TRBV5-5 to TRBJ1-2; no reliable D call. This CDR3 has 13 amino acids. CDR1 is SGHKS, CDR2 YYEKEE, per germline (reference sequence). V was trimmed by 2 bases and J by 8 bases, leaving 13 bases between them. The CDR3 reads CASSFVVVEGYTF. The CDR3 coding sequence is TGTGCCAGCAGCTTCGTGGTGGTGGAGGGCTACACCTTC.

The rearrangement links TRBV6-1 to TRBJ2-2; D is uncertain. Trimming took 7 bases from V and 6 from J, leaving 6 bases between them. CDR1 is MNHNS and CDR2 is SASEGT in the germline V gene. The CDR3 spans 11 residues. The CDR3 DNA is TGTGCCAGCAATGGGGCCGGGGAGCTGTTTTTT. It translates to CASNGAGELFF.

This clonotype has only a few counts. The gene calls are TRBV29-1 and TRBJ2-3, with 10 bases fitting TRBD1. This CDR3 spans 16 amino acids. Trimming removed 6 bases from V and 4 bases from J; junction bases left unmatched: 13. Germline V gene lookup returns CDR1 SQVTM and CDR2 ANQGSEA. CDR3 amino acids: CSVKGQGTGVADTQYF. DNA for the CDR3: TGCAGCGTGAAGGGACAGGGGACGGGAGTTGCAGATACGCAGTATTTT.

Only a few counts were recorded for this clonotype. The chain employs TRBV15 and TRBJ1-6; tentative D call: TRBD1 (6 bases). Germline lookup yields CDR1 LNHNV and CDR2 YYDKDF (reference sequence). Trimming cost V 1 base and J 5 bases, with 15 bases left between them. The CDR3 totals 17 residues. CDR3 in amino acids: CATSRAPGHLDNSPLHF. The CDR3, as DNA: TGTGCCACCAGCAGAGCCCCGGGACATCTAGATAATTCACCCCTCCACTTT.

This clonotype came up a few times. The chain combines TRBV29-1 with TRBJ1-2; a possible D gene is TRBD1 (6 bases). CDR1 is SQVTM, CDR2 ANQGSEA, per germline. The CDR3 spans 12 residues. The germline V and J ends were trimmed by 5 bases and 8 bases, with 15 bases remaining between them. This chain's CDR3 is CSVHRAPFGYTF. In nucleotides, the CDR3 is TGCAGCGTTCACAGGGCGCCCTTCGGCTACACCTTC. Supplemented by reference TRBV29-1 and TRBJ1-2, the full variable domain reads SAVISQKPSRDICQRGTSLTIQCQVDSQVTMMFWYRQQPGQSLTLIATANQGSEATYESGFVIDKFPISRPNLTFSTLTVSNMSPEDSSIYLCSVHRAPFGYTFGSGTRLTVV.

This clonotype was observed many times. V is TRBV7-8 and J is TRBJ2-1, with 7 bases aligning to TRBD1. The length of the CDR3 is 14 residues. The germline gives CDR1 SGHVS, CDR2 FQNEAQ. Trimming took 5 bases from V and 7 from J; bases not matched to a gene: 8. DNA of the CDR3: TGTGCCAGCAGCACCAGACAGGGTAGTAATGAGCAGTTCTTC. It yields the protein CASSTRQGSNEQFF.

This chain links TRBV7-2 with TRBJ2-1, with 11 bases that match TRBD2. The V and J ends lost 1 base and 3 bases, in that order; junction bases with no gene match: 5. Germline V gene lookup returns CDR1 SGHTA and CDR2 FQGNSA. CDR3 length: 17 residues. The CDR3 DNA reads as TGTGCCAGCAGCTTAGTTAGCGGGAGGGCCGTCTACAATGAGCAGTTCTTC. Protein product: CASSLVSGRAVYNEQFF.

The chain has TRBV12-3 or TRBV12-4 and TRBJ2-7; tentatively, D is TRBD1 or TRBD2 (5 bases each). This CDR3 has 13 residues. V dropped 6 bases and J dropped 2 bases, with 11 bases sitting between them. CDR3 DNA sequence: TGTGCCAGCAGCAGGGACGGTACCTACGAGCAGTACTTC. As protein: CASSRDGTYEQYF.

The CDR3 DNA sequence: TGTGCCAGCAGTTTAAGGGGGACAGAGCTCTACGAGCAGTACTTC. Translating gives CASSLRGTELYEQYF. V gene TRBV27 combines with J gene TRBJ2-7, with 7 positions matching TRBD1. Germline CDR1 and CDR2: MNHEY and SMNVEV (reference sequence). Trimming at V came to 2 bases and at J to 3 bases, leaving 7 bases not matched to a gene. The CDR3 runs 15 residues.

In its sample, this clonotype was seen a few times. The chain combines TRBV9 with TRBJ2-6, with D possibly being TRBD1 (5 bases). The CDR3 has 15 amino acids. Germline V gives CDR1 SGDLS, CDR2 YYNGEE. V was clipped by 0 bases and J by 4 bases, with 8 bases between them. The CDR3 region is CASSVARAGANVLTF. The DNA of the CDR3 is TGTGCCAGCAGCGTAGCCAGGGCCGGGGCCAACGTCCTGACTTTC.

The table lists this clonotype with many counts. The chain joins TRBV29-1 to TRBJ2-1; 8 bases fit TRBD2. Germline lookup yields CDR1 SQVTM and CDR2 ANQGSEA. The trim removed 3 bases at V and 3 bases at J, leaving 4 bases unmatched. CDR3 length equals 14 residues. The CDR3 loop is CSVDRTSGYNEQFF. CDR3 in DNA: TGCAGCGTTGATCGTACTAGCGGCTACAATGAGCAGTTCTTC.

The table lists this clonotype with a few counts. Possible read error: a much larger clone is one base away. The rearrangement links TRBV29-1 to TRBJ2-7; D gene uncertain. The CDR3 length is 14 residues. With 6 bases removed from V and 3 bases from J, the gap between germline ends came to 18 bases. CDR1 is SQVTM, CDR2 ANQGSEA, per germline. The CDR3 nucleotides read TGCAGCGTCGCCCTGACGGCGCCCATCTACGAGCAGTACTTC. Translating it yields CSVALTAPIYEQYF.

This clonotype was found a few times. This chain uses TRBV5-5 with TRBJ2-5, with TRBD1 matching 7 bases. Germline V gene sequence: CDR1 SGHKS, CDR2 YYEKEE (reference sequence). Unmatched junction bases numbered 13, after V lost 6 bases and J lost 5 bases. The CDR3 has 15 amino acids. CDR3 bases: TGTGCCAGCACCCCAACACAGGGGTGGGTTGAGACCCAGTACTTC. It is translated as CASTPTQGWVETQYF. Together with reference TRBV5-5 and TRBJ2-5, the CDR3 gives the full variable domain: DAGVTQSPTHLIKTRGQQVTLRCSPISGHKSVSWYQQVLGQGPQFIFQYYEKEERGRGNFPDRFSARQFPNYSSELNVNALLLGDSALYLCASTPTQGWVETQYFGPGTRLLVL.

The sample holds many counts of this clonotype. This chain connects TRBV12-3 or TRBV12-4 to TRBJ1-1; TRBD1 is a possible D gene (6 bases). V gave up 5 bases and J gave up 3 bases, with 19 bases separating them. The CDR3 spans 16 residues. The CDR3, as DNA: TGTGCCAGCAGTCCGAGGACTGGGTCAGGGGACACTGAAGCTTTCTTT. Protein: CASSPRTGSGDTEAFF.

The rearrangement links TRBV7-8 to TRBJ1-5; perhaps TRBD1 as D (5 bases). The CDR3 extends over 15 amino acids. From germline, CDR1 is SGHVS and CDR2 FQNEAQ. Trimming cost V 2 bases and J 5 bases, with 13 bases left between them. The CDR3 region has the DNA TGTGCCAGCAGCTTAAGGGTCAGGGACGATCAGCCCCAGCATTTT. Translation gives CASSLRVRDDQPQHF.

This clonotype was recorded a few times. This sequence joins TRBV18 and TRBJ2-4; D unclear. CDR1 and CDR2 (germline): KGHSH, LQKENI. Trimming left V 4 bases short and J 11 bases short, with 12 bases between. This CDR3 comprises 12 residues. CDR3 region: CASSLVNGFQYF. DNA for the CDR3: TGTGCCAGCTCACTCGTAAATGGGTTTCAGTACTTC.